Detailed here is one T cell receptor beta chain. Antigen unknown. The sample belongs to a study of T cell responses to AZD1222 COVID-19 vaccine. Between the trimmed V and J ends, which lost 0 bases and 2 bases, there was a span of 11 bases. Germline loops: CDR1 MNHEY, CDR2 SVGAGI. The CDR3 has 15 residues. Study-level points and caveats: Only a handful of AZD1222 recipients were seropositive at baseline.

TCRdb keeps only in-frame clones here, not all; method: immunoSEQ multiplex PCR. The sample has about 21,000 clones, 84% seen once. V and J are TRBV6-5 and TRBJ2-7; D tentatively fits TRBD1 or TRBD2 (5 bases each). The specimen comprised peripheral blood, sampled 28 days after the second AZD1222 dose. This receptor was identified in an adult who received the AZD1222 COVID-19 vaccine. The CDR3 bases are TGTGCCAGCAGTTACTCAGGGGACCTAACCTACGAGCAGTACTTC. It is translated as CASSYSGDLTYEQYF.